Shown below are 9 T cell receptor beta chains from a single sample sequenced in a study of T-cell memory formation after mild COVID-19. TCRdb re-called the 5' RACE reads with MiXCR, one entry per CDR3 protein. The sample has about 150,000 distinct CDR3 sequences, 13% to 15% seen once. Sequencing used PBMCs or a T cell subset sorted from them (not recorded which). These receptor sequences come from an adult woman who had mild COVID-19 (a few samples of this study predate the infection). Cell type and time point are not known.

The V call is TRBV12-3 or TRBV12-4, the J call TRBJ2-1, with D perhaps TRBD2 (5 bases). The CDR3 sequence is 14 residues long. With 3 bases removed from V and 10 bases from J, the gap between germline ends came to 16 bases. CDR3 DNA sequence: TGTGCCAGCAGTTTGGGAGACCCCCCTATGGAGCAGTTCTTC. Its protein product is CASSLGDPPMEQFF.

This clonotype was detected many times. The junction departs from the called germline gene at one end, perhaps through a read error. This chain links TRBV6-2 or TRBV6-3 with TRBJ2-2; 9 bases map to TRBD2. The germline CDR1 and CDR2 sequences are MNHEY and SVGEGT. This CDR3 is 14 amino acids long. As DNA, the CDR3 is TGTGCCGGCAGGCCCGCGGGAGGGCCCGGGGAGCTGTTTTTT. This translates into CAGRPAGGPGELFF.

This chain joins TRBV9 and TRBJ2-1, with D perhaps matching TRBD2 (5 bases). V lost 0 bases, J lost 7 bases, and 8 bases lay in between. This CDR3 has 13 amino acids. CDR1 and CDR2 (germline): SGDLS, YYNGEE. Here the CDR3 DNA reads TGTGCCAGCAGCGTAGGGGAGCGTAATGAGCAGTTCTTC. This translates into CASSVGERNEQFF.

The chain links TRBV4-3 to TRBJ1-1; D call uncertain. This CDR3 comprises 14 residues. Germline assignment: CDR1 LGHNA and CDR2 YSLEER. The V end lost 5 bases, the J end lost 3 bases, and 13 bases lay between the germline ends. The CDR3: CASSDQRVDTEAFF. CDR3 DNA sequence: TGCGCCAGCAGCGATCAGAGGGTCGACACTGAAGCTTTCTTT.

This clonotype came up a few times. The chain combines TRBV20-1 with TRBJ1-2; TRBD1 matches 7 bases. Unmatched junction bases numbered 7, after V lost 6 bases and J lost 3 bases. Germline V gene data show CDR1 as DFQATT and CDR2 as SNEGSKA (reference sequence). This CDR3 comprises 13 residues. CDR3 loop: CSAKTGWDYGYTF. CDR3 in DNA: TGCAGTGCAAAGACAGGGTGGGACTATGGCTACACCTTC.

The rearrangement joins TRBV5-5 to TRBJ2-1; no reliable D call. The germline V gene encodes CDR1 SGHKS and CDR2 YYEKEE (reference sequence). The CDR3 has 13 residues. Trimming shortened V by 2 bases and J by 5 bases, and 8 bases separated the two germline ends. The CDR3 nucleotides are TGTGCCAGCAGCTTTTACCCAGACAATGAGCAGTTCTTC. Translating gives CASSFYPDNEQFF.

This chain joins TRBV19 and TRBJ2-3; D perhaps matches TRBD2 (5 bases). V shed 4 bases and J shed 6 bases, with 11 bases lying between them. CDR3 size: 13 residues. Germline V gene data show CDR1 as LNHDA and CDR2 as SQIVND (reference sequence). CDR3 coding DNA: TGTGCCAGTAGTACCCTTCGAGGGGATACGCAGTATTTT. It is translated as CASSTLRGDTQYF.

The chain uses TRBV14 and TRBJ1-1; a possible D gene is TRBD1 (5 bases). The length of the CDR3 is 14 residues. The germline V and J ends were trimmed by 6 bases and 9 bases, with 20 bases remaining between them. The V gene's germline CDR1 is SGHDN and CDR2 FVKESK. The DNA for the CDR3 is TGTGCCAGCAGTCTCAATTTTCAGGGCCACAAAGCTTTCTTT. Translation gives CASSLNFQGHKAFF. Full variable domain (missing parts from reference TRBV14 and TRBJ1-1): EAGVTQFPSHSVIEKGQTVTLRCDPISGHDNLYWYRRVMGKEIKFLLHFVKESKQDESGMPNNRFLAERTGGTYSTLKVQPAELEDSGVYFCASSLNFQGHKAFFGQGTRLTVV.

The rearrangement uses TRBV24-1 and TRBJ2-7; D ambiguous. Per germline, CDR1 KGHDR and CDR2 SFDVKD. V lost 5 bases and J lost 4, with 8 bases in between. The CDR3 consists of 12 residues. The CDR3 here is CATSVDGYEQYF. CDR3 in DNA: TGTGCCACCAGTGTCGACGGTTACGAGCAGTACTTC.